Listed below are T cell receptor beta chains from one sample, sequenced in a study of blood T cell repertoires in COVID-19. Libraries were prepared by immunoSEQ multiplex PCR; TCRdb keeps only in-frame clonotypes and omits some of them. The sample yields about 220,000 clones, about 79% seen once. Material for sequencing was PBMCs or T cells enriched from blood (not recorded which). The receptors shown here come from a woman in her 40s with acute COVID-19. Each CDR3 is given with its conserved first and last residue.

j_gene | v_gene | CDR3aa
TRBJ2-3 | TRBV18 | CASSPSRGSSTDTQYF
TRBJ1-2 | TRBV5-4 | CASSLNGQNYGYTF
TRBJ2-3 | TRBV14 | CASSRQREGGDTQYF
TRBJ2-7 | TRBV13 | CASSGVAGGFYEQYF
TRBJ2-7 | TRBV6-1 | CASSEVGGRGGEQYF
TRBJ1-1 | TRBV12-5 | CASGFPQGVPNTEAFF
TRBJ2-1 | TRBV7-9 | CASSPGTSGRSFRDEQFF
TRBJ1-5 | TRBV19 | CASNIRGGSNQPQHF
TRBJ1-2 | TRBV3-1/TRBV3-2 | CASSHLRWDRGSYGYTF
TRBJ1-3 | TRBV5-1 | CASSLGSYGNTIYF
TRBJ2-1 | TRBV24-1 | CATSDTWTGNEQFF
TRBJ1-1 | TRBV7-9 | CASSRSPLVAAFF
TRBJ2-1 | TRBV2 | CASSERQQGGWRTFF
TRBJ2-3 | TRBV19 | CASNAGPVNTQYF